The entry that follows covers one T cell receptor (beta chain) sequence. The data stem from a study of blood T cell repertoires in COVID-19. Assay: immunoSEQ multiplex PCR; the TCRdb copy retains only in-frame clones and omits some. The sample includes 300,000 to 450,000 clones, approximately 81% of them seen just once. Sequencing input: peripheral blood. The TCR originated in a young woman with acute or convalescent COVID-19.

The CDR3 loop reads CASSPLGPNSNQPQHF. The CDR3 bases are TGTGCCAGCAGTCCCCTAGGTCCGAATAGCAATCAGCCCCAGCATTTT. The chain carries TRBV6-2 or TRBV6-3 and TRBJ1-5; D is unresolved. The germline V gene has CDR1 MNHEY and CDR2 SVGEGT. The CDR3 totals 16 residues. Trimming removed 5 bases at V and 0 bases at J, with 14 bases between.